The next 31 T cell receptor beta chains were all read from a single sample in a study of T-cell memory formation after mild COVID-19. TCRdb recomputed calls from the 5' RACE reads with MiXCR, one row per CDR3 protein. Here the sample spans about 160,000 distinct CDR3 sequences, around 30% being singletons. The source material was PBMCs or a T cell subset sorted from them (not recorded which). These receptors were collected from an adult woman who had mild COVID-19 (a few samples of this study predate the infection). Cell type and time point are not known.

The chain couples TRBV5-1 to TRBJ1-5; 7 nucleotides align to TRBD1. There are 14 residues in the CDR3. Germline lookup yields CDR1 SGHRS and CDR2 YFSETQ. Trimming removed 4 bases from V and 3 bases from J; junction bases left unmatched: 4. In DNA, the CDR3 is TGCGCCAGCAGCGTGGGACAGCCCAATCAGCCCCAGCATTTT. It codes for CASSVGQPNQPQHF.

This clonotype was detected a few times. The chain links TRBV2 to TRBJ1-5; 8 positions match TRBD1. Germline V gene lookup returns CDR1 SNHLY and CDR2 FYNNEI. The V gene end was trimmed by 6 bases and the J gene end by 7 bases; junction bases not matched to a gene: 8. The CDR3 is made up of 14 amino acids. The CDR3 sequence: CASSGQGHSQPQHF. CDR3 sequence (DNA): TGTGCCAGCAGCGGACAGGGTCACAGCCAGCCCCAGCATTTT.

This clonotype was picked up a small number of times. The chain has TRBV10-3 and TRBJ2-1; 11 positions match TRBD2. Germline CDR1 is ENHRY and CDR2 is SYGVKD. The V segment lost 10 bases and the J segment 6 bases; nucleotides outside the gene matches: 11. This CDR3 is 15 amino acids long. CDR3 bases: TGTGCCACCGGTATAACTAGCGGGAGAGGCAATGAGCAGTTCTTC. This encodes CATGITSGRGNEQFF.

This clonotype was observed at least ten times. V is TRBV19 and J is TRBJ2-7; TRBD2 matches 7 bases. The germline gives CDR1 LNHDA, CDR2 SQIVND (reference sequence). CDR3 length: 13 residues. V lost 11 bases, J lost 2 bases, and 9 bases stayed unmatched. Here the CDR3 reads CASASGGTYEQYF. CDR3 nucleotides: TGTGCCTCAGCCTCGGGGGGAACCTACGAGCAGTACTTC.

CDR3 residues: CASSNAGTGMYEQYF. CDR3 in DNA: TGTGCCAGCAGTAACGCCGGGACAGGGATGTACGAGCAGTACTTC. The chain carries TRBV25-1 and TRBJ2-7, with 9 bases that match TRBD1. Germline V gives CDR1 MGHDK, CDR2 SYGVNS. After removal of 5 bases from V and 4 bases from J, the junction contained 9 bases not matched to a gene. CDR3 length: 15 amino acids.

The chain has TRBV7-3 and TRBJ2-2, with a tentative D call TRBD1 (6 bases). Germline V CDR1 and CDR2: SGHTA, FQGTGA. Deletions cut 2 bases from V and 1 base from J, with 8 bases between. The CDR3 runs to 15 residues. This CDR3 reads CASSLGGQNTGELFF. CDR3 DNA sequence: TGTGCCAGCAGCTTAGGGGGACAGAACACCGGGGAGCTGTTTTTT. Full variable domain (missing parts from reference TRBV7-3 and TRBJ2-2): GAGVSQTPSNKVTEKGKYVELRCDPISGHTALYWYRQSLGQGPEFLIYFQGTGAADDSGLPNDRFFAVRPEGSVSTLKIQRTERGDSAVYLCASSLGGQNTGELFFGEGSRLTVL.

This clonotype was detected a few times. The chain couples TRBV7-9 to TRBJ2-5, with 8 bases identical to TRBD1. The CDR3 consists of 16 residues. Germline trimming cut 3 bases from V and 2 bases from J; bases unmatched to any gene: 8. Germline lookup yields CDR1 SEHNR and CDR2 FQNEAQ (reference sequence). CDR3 DNA: TGTGCCAGCAGCTTTCAGCGCGGACAGGGACAAGAGACCCAGTACTTC. It is translated as CASSFQRGQGQETQYF.

This chain links TRBV30 with TRBJ1-2; unclear D gene. Germline CDR1 reads GTSNPN; CDR2 reads SVGIG (reference sequence). The CDR3 is made up of 13 amino acids. Deletions cut 4 bases from V and 9 bases from J, with 18 bases between. CDR3 region: CAWIRDGRGSYTF. The CDR3 DNA reads TGTGCCTGGATTAGAGACGGTCGAGGGAGCTACACCTTC.

The chain is built from TRBV2 and TRBJ2-3; D not resolved. Germline CDR1 is SNHLY and CDR2 is FYNNEI. The CDR3 sequence is 13 residues long. Trimming removed 4 bases from V and 1 base from J, with 6 bases in between. CDR3 region: CASSALGTDTQYF. CDR3 DNA: TGTGCCAGCAGTGCGCTGGGCACAGATACGCAGTATTTT.

This clonotype was recorded a few times. This rearrangement joins TRBV7-9 to TRBJ2-3, with a weak D call TRBD2 (6 bases). The CDR3 runs 15 residues. V lost 5 bases and J 4 bases, leaving 16 bases between the germline ends. CDR1 SEHNR and CDR2 FQNEAQ come from the germline V gene (reference sequence). This chain's CDR3 is CASSIHRGVADTQYF. The DNA for the CDR3 is TGTGCCAGCAGCATCCATCGCGGGGTGGCAGATACGCAGTATTTT.

This clonotype showed up just a few times. The chain has TRBV20-1 and TRBJ2-7; D unclear. V was pared by 0 bases and J by 2 bases, with 11 bases between. In germline, CDR1 is DFQATT, CDR2 SNEGSKA (reference sequence). The CDR3 length is 14 residues. The CDR3 sequence: CSAREIHPPYEQYF. CDR3 nucleotide sequence: TGCAGTGCTAGAGAAATACACCCGCCCTACGAGCAGTACTTC.

The count of this clonotype is one. The V gene is TRBV15, the J gene TRBJ2-3, with 12 bases matching TRBD1. The CDR3 has 15 amino acids. Germline values: CDR1 LNHNV, CDR2 YYDKDF (reference sequence). V was pared by 5 bases and J by 5 bases, with 5 bases of the junction left unmatched. CDR3 nucleotide sequence: TGTGCCACCAGCCGGGACAGGGGGCTTAAAGATACGCAGTATTTT. Its translation is CATSRDRGLKDTQYF.

This clonotype was recorded a few times. The chain uses TRBV29-1 and TRBJ2-1; 12 bases agree with TRBD1. After removal of 6 bases from V and 3 bases from J, the junction contained 6 bases not matched to a gene. Germline V gene sequence: CDR1 SQVTM, CDR2 ANQGSEA. The CDR3 covers 15 residues. CDR3: CSVVGTGGYYNEQFF. The CDR3 bases are TGCAGCGTGGTTGGGACAGGGGGCTACTACAATGAGCAGTTCTTC.

Only a few counts were recorded for this clonotype. The CDR3 DNA sequence: TGTGCCAGCAGCCAGCGGGGTATCTATGGCTACACCTTC. Translation: CASSQRGIYGYTF. The chain employs TRBV11-3 and TRBJ1-2; D remains ambiguous. The V gene lost 5 bases and the J gene lost 4 bases, with 11 bases spanning the gap. The CDR3 sequence is 13 residues long. Germline V gene lookup returns CDR1 SGHNT and CDR2 YENEEA.

This rearrangement joins TRBV3-1 to TRBJ2-3; TRBD1 is a possible D gene (6 bases). Trimming removed 4 bases from V and 0 bases from J, with 11 bases in between. The CDR3 totals 15 residues. Germline assignment: CDR1 LGHDT and CDR2 YNNKEL (reference sequence). Here the CDR3 reads CASSRVGASTDTQYF. CDR3 nucleotides: TGTGCCAGCAGCCGGGTGGGGGCTAGCACAGATACGCAGTATTTT.

This sequence joins TRBV27 and TRBJ2-7; tentative D call: TRBD2 (5 bases). CDR1 and CDR2 (germline): MNHEY, SMNVEV (reference sequence). The ends were cut back, 5 bases at V and 3 bases at J, with 14 bases in the middle. The CDR3 has 14 residues. The CDR3 DNA is TGTGCCAGCAGTCCGATCGGACTCTTCTACGAGCAGTACTTC. Protein sequence: CASSPIGLFYEQYF.

This chain uses TRBV7-8 with TRBJ1-5, with TRBD1 as a possible D gene (6 bases). Deletions cut 5 bases from V and 6 bases from J, with 20 bases between. CDR1 and CDR2 from the germline V gene are SGHVS and FQNEAQ. The CDR3 runs to 16 residues. CDR3 region: CASSPSHRDWVQPQHF. The CDR3 bases are TGTGCCAGCAGCCCTTCACACAGGGATTGGGTTCAGCCCCAGCATTTT. Full variable domain (remainder filled in from reference TRBV7-8 and TRBJ1-5): GAGVSQSPRYKVAKRGQDVALRCDPISGHVSLFWYQQALGQGPEFLTYFQNEAQLDKSGLPSDRFFAERPEGSVSTLKIQRTQQEDSAVYLCASSPSHRDWVQPQHFGDGTRLSIL.

This clonotype was observed a handful of times. The chain recombines TRBV12-3 or TRBV12-4 with TRBJ2-3, with 10 bases matching TRBD1. After removal of 6 bases from V and 2 bases from J, the junction contained 5 bases not matched to a gene. This CDR3 spans 15 amino acids. CDR3 residues: CASRGTGAHTDTQYF. CDR3 coding DNA: TGTGCCAGCAGGGGGACAGGGGCACACACAGATACGCAGTATTTT.

CDR3 nucleotide sequence: TGCGCCAGCAGCTTGGAGGACAGGGACACTGAAGCTTTCTTT. Its protein is CASSLEDRDTEAFF. The chain links TRBV5-1 to TRBJ1-1; TRBD1 agrees at 8 bases. This CDR3 is 14 amino acids long. Trimming removed 0 bases from V and 3 bases from J; junction bases left unmatched: 1. Germline V gives CDR1 SGHRS, CDR2 YFSETQ. Supplemented by reference TRBV5-1 and TRBJ1-1, the full variable domain reads KAGVTQTPRYLIKTRGQQVTLSCSPISGHRSVSWYQQTPGQGLQFLFEYFSETQRNKGNFPGRFSGRQFSNSRSEMNVSTLELGDSALYLCASSLEDRDTEAFFGQGTRLTVV.

This clonotype was counted a few times. The chain uses TRBV20-1 and TRBJ2-7; possibly TRBD2 for D (6 bases). The CDR3 length is 14 residues. CDR1 and CDR2 (germline): DFQATT, SNEGSKA (reference sequence). V lost 5 bases, J lost 4 bases, and 18 bases lay in between. The CDR3 region is CSADGGGARYEQYF. CDR3 bases: TGCAGTGCTGACGGCGGCGGGGCTAGGTACGAGCAGTACTTC.

There are a few counts of this clonotype. J is TRBJ1-5 and V is TRBV30; D might be TRBD1 (6 bases). The CDR3 has 15 amino acids. Germline CDR1 and CDR2: GTSNPN and SVGIG (reference sequence). V was cut by 5 bases and J by 7 bases, with 21 bases left in between. The CDR3 DNA reads as TGTGCCTGGGGGAGGGGACAAGGGATACGGCAGCCCCAGCATTTT. Protein sequence: CAWGRGQGIRQPQHF. The full variable domain, with the rest looked up from reference TRBV30 and TRBJ1-5, is SQTIHQWPATLVQPVGSPLSLECTVEGTSNPNLYWYRQAAGRGLQLLFYSVGIGQISSEVPQNLSASRPQDRQFILSSKKLLLSDSGFYLCAWGRGQGIRQPQHFGDGTRLSIL.

This clonotype has only a few counts. This chain joins TRBV5-1 and TRBJ1-2, with D maybe TRBD1 (5 bases). Germline CDR1 reads SGHRS; CDR2 reads YFSETQ. Deletions cut 5 bases from V and 2 bases from J, with 10 bases between. CDR3 length equals 13 residues. The CDR3 spells CASSFGANYGYTF. CDR3 nucleotides: TGCGCCAGCAGTTTCGGGGCAAACTATGGCTACACCTTC. The whole variable domain, filled in from reference TRBV5-1 and TRBJ1-2, reads KAGVTQTPRYLIKTRGQQVTLSCSPISGHRSVSWYQQTPGQGLQFLFEYFSETQRNKGNFPGRFSGRQFSNSRSEMNVSTLELGDSALYLCASSFGANYGYTFGSGTRLTVV.

V and J are TRBV7-8 and TRBJ2-2; weak D call: TRBD2 (5 bases). Trimming removed 6 bases at V and 4 bases at J, with 18 bases between. In germline, CDR1 is SGHVS, CDR2 FQNEAQ. The CDR3 totals 16 residues. This chain's CDR3 is CASRPTGYTATGELFF. CDR3 bases: TGTGCCAGCAGACCCACGGGGTATACGGCCACCGGGGAGCTGTTTTTT.

The chain uses TRBV20-1 and TRBJ2-3; D uncertain. V lost 5 bases to trimming and J lost 1 base, with 13 bases between them. Germline loops: CDR1 DFQATT, CDR2 SNEGSKA (reference sequence). This CDR3 has 14 residues. The CDR3 region is CSARAHPGTDTQYF. DNA of the CDR3: TGCAGTGCTCGGGCTCACCCGGGCACAGATACGCAGTATTTT.

The chain combines TRBV2 with TRBJ2-1; the D gene is possibly TRBD2 (7 bases). The V and J ends lost 9 bases and 0 bases respectively, with 12 bases between them. Germline CDR1 reads SNHLY; CDR2 reads FYNNEI. This CDR3 is 14 amino acids long. CDR3 region: CASGGASSYNEQFF. CDR3 sequence (DNA): TGTGCCAGTGGGGGGGCGAGCTCCTACAATGAGCAGTTCTTC.

This clonotype occurred a few times. The rearrangement joins TRBV24-1 to TRBJ1-2; D unresolved. This CDR3 has 14 residues. Per the germline V gene, CDR1 is KGHDR and CDR2 is SFDVKD. The germline V and J ends were trimmed by 0 bases and 4 bases, with 8 bases remaining between them. For the CDR3, the DNA is TGTGCCACCAGTGATTTGGGCAGGAGCTATGGCTACACCTTC. This codes for CATSDLGRSYGYTF.

The V gene is TRBV4-1, the J gene TRBJ2-2; 10 positions match TRBD2. The ends lost 4 bases at V and 2 bases at J; junction bases unmatched: 7. Germline V gene sequence: CDR1 MGHRA, CDR2 YSYEKL. CDR3 length equals 17 residues. The DNA of the CDR3 is TGCGCCAGCAGCCCCTTAGCGGGGGGCCTTAACACCGGGGAGCTGTTTTTT. Translated, it gives CASSPLAGGLNTGELFF.

In its sample, this clonotype was seen a few times. The chain couples TRBV29-1 to TRBJ2-3; 7 bases are a match to TRBD2. CDR1 and CDR2 (germline): SQVTM, ANQGSEA. CDR3 length equals 16 residues. V gave up 0 bases and J gave up 2 bases; unmatched junction bases: 8. The CDR3 bases are TGCAGCGTTGAAGATCGTGAGCGGGGAGCCACAGATACGCAGTATTTT. It yields the protein CSVEDRERGATDTQYF.

The genes are TRBV20-1 and TRBJ2-6; D ambiguous. This CDR3 comprises 18 residues. Germline CDR1 reads DFQATT; CDR2 reads SNEGSKA (reference sequence). Trimming left V 0 bases short and J 1 base short, with 16 bases between. The CDR3 DNA reads TGCAGTGCTAGAGATTCAACAGTCCCTCCGTCTGGGGCCAACGTCCTGACTTTC. Translation: CSARDSTVPPSGANVLTF.

This chain joins TRBV18 and TRBJ2-2; no clear D gene. V gave up 0 bases and J gave up 2 bases, with 1 base separating them. CDR3 length: 13 residues. Germline CDR1 is KGHSH and CDR2 is LQKENI. This CDR3 is CASSPPNTGELFF. DNA of the CDR3: TGTGCCAGCTCACCACCCAACACCGGGGAGCTGTTTTTT.

This rearrangement joins TRBV27 to TRBJ2-2; TRBD1 matches 8 bases. J lost 7 bases, V lost 5 bases, and 6 bases had no gene match. CDR1 is MNHEY and CDR2 is SMNVEV in the germline V gene (reference sequence). The CDR3 sequence is 14 residues long. The CDR3 region has the DNA TGTGCCAGCAGTCCGGACAGGGCGGGCGGGGAGCTGTTTTTT. Amino acid sequence: CASSPDRAGGELFF.